This T cell receptor (beta chain) came from a study of cytomegalovirus exposure and HLA in healthy donors. This clone was seen only a few times. In the PCR, 60 Vbeta and 13 Jbeta primers were used. Profiled with immunoSEQ multiplex PCR; TCRdb holds only in-frame clones, not every one. The repertoire includes about 120,000 clones, over 75% of them detected once, and 1.5% sits in the top ten. The receptor was derived from a woman between 18 and 29 years old in good health and CMV-seronegative. The sample comprised PBMCs.

The CDR3 sequence is CASTGLDAFF. The CDR3 region has the DNA TGTGCCAGCACCGGACTGGATGCTTTCTTT. The rearrangement links TRBV6-6 to TRBJ1-1; no reliable D call. Trimming left V 7 bases short and J 11 bases short, with 11 bases between. The CDR3 contains 10 residues. Germline V gene sequence: CDR1 MNHNY, CDR2 SVGAGI (reference sequence).